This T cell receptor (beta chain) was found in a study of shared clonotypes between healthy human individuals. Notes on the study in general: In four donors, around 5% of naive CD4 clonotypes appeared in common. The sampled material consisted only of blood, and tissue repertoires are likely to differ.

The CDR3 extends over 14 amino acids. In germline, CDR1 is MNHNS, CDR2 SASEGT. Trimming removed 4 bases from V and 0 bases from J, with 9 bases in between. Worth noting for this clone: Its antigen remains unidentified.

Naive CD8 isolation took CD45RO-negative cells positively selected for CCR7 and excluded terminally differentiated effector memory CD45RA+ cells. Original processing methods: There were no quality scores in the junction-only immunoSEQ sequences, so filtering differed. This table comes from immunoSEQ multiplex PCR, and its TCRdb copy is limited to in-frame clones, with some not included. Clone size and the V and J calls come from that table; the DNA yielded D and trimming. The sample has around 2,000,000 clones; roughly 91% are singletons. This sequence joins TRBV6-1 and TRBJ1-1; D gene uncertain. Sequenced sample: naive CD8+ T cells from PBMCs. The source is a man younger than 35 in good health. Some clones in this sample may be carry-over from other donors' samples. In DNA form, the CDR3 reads TGTGCCAGCAGTGTTCCCTCCATGAACACTGAAGCTTTCTTT. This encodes CASSVPSMNTEAFF.